The sequence of this T cell receptor beta chain was determined in a study of identical twins. The germline V gene has CDR1 KGHDR and CDR2 SFDVKD. This CDR3 contains 13 residues. The V end lost 0 bases, the J end lost 6 bases, and 8 bases lay between the germline ends. TCRdb used MiXCR to reprocess the 5' RACE reads, holding one entry per CDR3 protein. The sample shows some 500,000 distinct CDR3 sequences, 14% of them seen only once. About this clonotype: Its antigen is as yet unknown.

Regarding the study as a whole: Memory repertoires lacked the insertion deficit that abundant cord blood beta clonotypes showed. Out-of-frame alpha sequences common to twins were enriched for low generation probability. It was out-of-frame TCR alpha sharing in monozygotic twins that models underestimated.

This sample also belongs to another study, concerning yellow fever vaccine responses in identical twins. That report adds: Twins' vaccine T cell response reportedly gave the appearance of partial convergence and partial personalization.

The sequenced sample was CD4+ T cells sorted from blood. The receptor's source is a young woman in good health. V gene TRBV24-1 combines with J gene TRBJ2-7; no clear D gene. For the CDR3, the DNA is TGTGCCACCAGTGATTTGTTGCGTGCCGAGCAGTACTTC. It codes for CATSDLLRAEQYF.